The clone carrying this TCR beta chain was counted between two and nine times. The antigen remains undetermined. Primers used in a second PCR of about 7 to 12 cycles were a sample-barcoded 5' primer and a J-beta primer mix. A tag from a template-switch adaptor with 12 random nucleotides marked each cDNA molecule. TCRdb independently ran MiXCR on the 5' RACE reads; one entry per CDR3 protein. This sample has approximately 1,700,000 distinct CDR3 sequences, with around 40% found just once. This sample is drawn from a study of blood T cells in healthy people across ages. Findings and limits, study-wide: A strong correlation between TCR beta diversity and naive T cell percentage was seen. Long-lived donors had more naive CD4+ cells and higher diversity than aged donors.

Each donor was a healthy Caucasian individual from Russia, aged 6 to 90. The germline V gene encodes CDR1 MGHRA and CDR2 YSYEKL. Trimming shortened V by 0 bases and J by 1 base, and 10 bases separated the two germline ends. This CDR3 region has 16 residues. The sequencing sample was made of blood. This TCR was sampled from a human donor in good health. The rearrangement joins TRBV4-1 to TRBJ2-1; tentatively, D is TRBD1 (5 bases). The CDR3 DNA reads as TGCGCCAGCAGCCAAGAGAGAGCAGGGTCCTACAATGAGCAGTTCTTC. It encodes CASSQERAGSYNEQFF.